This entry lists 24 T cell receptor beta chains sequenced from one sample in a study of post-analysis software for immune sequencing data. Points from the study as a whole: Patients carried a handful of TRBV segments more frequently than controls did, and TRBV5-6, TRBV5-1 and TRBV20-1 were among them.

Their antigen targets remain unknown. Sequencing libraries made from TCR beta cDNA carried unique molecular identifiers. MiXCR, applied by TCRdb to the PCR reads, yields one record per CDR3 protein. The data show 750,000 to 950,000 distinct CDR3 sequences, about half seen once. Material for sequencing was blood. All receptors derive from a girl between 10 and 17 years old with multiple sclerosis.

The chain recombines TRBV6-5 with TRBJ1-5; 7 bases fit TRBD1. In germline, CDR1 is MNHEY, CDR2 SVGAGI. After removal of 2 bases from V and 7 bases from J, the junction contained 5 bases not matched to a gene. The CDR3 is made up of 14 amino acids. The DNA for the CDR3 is TGTGCCAGCAGTTACAGGGGGCTTGGACAGCCCCAGCATTTT. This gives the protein CASSYRGLGQPQHF.

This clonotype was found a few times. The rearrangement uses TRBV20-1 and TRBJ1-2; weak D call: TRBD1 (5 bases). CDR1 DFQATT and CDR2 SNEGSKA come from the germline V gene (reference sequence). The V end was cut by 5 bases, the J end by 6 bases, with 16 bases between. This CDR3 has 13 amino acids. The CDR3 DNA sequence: TGCAGTGCTCTTCGCTGGGGCATGGATGGCTACACCTTC. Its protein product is CSALRWGMDGYTF.

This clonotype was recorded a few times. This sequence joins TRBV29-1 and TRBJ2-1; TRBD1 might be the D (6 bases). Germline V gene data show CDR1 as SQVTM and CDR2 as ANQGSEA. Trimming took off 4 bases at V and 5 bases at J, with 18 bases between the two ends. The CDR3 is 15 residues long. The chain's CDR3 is CSVGPDAGTNNEQFF. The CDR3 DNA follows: TGCAGCGTTGGCCCGGATGCCGGGACAAACAATGAGCAGTTCTTC.

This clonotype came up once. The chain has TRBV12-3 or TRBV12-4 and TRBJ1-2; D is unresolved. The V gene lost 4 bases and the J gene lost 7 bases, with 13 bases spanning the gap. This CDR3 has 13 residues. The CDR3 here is CASSSTTEGGYTF. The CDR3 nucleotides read TGTGCCAGCAGTTCCACCACCGAGGGTGGCTACACCTTC.

The CDR3 coding sequence is TGTGCCAGCAGCCTTGACAGGAACAACATTCAGTACTTC. Amino acid sequence: CASSLDRNNIQYF. The J gene is TRBJ2-4, the V gene TRBV3-1, with D possibly matching TRBD1 (6 bases). CDR1 and CDR2 (germline): LGHDT, YNNKEL (reference sequence). CDR3 length: 13 residues. V was pared by 4 bases and J by 7 bases, with 11 bases between.

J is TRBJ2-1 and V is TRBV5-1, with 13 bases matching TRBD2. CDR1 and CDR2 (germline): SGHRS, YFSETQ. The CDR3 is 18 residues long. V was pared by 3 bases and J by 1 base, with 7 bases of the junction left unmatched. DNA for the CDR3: TGCGCCAGCAGCTACCGGACTAGCGGGAGCGGTTCCTACAATGAGCAGTTCTTC. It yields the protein CASSYRTSGSGSYNEQFF.

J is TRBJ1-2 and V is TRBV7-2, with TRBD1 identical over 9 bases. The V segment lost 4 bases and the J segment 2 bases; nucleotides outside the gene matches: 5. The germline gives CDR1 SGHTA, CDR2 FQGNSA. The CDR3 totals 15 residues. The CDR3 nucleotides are TGTGCCAGCAGCTATGGGACAGGGAAGAACTATGGCTACACCTTC. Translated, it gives CASSYGTGKNYGYTF.

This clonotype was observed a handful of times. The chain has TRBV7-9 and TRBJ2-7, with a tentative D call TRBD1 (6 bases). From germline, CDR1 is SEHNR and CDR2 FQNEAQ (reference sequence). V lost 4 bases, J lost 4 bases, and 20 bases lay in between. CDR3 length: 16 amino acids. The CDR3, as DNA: TGTGCCAGCAGCTCCACGGACAGAAGTCCACAATACGAGCAGTACTTC. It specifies CASSSTDRSPQYEQYF. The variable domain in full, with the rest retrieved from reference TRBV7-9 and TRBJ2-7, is DTGVSQNPRHKITKRGQNVTFRCDPISEHNRLYWYRQTLGQGPEFLTYFQNEAQLEKSRLLSDRFSAERPKGSFSTLEIQRTEQGDSAMYLCASSSTDRSPQYEQYFGPGTRLTVT.

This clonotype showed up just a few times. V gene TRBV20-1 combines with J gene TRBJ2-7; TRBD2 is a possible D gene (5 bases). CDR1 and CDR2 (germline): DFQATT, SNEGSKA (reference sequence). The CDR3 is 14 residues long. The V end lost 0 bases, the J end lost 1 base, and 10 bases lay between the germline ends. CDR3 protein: CSARDREFSYEQYF. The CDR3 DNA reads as TGCAGTGCTAGAGATAGGGAGTTTTCCTACGAGCAGTACTTC.

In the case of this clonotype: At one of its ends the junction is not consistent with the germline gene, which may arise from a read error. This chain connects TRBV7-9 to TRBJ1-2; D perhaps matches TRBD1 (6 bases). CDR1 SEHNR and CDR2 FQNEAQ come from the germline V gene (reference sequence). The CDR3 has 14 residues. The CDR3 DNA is TGTGCCGGCAGCGTCGAGACAGGCGGCTATGGCTACACCTTC. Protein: CAGSVETGGYGYTF.

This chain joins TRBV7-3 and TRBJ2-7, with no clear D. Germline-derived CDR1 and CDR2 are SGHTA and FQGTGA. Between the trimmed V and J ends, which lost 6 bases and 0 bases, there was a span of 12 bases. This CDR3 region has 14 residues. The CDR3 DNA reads TGTGCCAGCAGGGATCTCCGGGTCTCCTACGAGCAGTACTTC. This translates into CASRDLRVSYEQYF.

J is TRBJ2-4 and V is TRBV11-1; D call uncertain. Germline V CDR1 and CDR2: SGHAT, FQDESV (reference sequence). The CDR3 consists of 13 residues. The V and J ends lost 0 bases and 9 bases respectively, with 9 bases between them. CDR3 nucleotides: TGTGCCAGCAGCTTAGCCCTGGGCGGCATTCAGTACTTC. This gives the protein CASSLALGGIQYF.

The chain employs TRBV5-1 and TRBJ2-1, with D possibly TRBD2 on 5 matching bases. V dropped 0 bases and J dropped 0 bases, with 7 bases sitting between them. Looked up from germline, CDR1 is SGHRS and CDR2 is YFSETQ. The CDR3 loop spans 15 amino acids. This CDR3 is CASSLASPSYNEQFF. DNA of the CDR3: TGCGCCAGCAGCTTGGCTAGCCCCTCCTACAATGAGCAGTTCTTC. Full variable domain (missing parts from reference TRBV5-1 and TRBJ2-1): KAGVTQTPRYLIKTRGQQVTLSCSPISGHRSVSWYQQTPGQGLQFLFEYFSETQRNKGNFPGRFSGRQFSNSRSEMNVSTLELGDSALYLCASSLASPSYNEQFFGPGTRLTVL.

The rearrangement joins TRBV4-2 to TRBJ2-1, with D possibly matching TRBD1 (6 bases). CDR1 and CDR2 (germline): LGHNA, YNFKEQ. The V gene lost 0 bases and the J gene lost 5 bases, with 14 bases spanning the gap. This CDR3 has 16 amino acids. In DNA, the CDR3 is TGTGCCAGCAGCCAAGATTCCAGGGGAGTCCACAATGAGCAGTTCTTC. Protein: CASSQDSRGVHNEQFF.

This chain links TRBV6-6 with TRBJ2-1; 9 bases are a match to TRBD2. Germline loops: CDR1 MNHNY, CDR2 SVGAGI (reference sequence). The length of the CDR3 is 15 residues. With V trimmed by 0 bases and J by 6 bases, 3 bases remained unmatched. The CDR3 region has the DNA TGTGCCAGCAGTTACTCTAGCGGGAGATCCAATGAGCAGTTCTTC. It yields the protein CASSYSSGRSNEQFF.

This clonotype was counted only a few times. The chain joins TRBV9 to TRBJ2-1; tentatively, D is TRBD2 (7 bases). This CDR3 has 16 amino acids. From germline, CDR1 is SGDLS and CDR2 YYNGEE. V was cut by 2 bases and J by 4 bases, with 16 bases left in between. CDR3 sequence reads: CASSVPGASGYNEQFF. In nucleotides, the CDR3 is TGTGCCAGCAGCGTTCCAGGGGCTAGCGGATACAATGAGCAGTTCTTC.

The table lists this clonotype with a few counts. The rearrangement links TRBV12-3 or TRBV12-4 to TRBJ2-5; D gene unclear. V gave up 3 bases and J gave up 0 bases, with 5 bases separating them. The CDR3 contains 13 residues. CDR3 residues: CASSLVDQETQYF. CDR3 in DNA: TGTGCCAGCAGTTTGGTGGACCAAGAGACCCAGTACTTC.

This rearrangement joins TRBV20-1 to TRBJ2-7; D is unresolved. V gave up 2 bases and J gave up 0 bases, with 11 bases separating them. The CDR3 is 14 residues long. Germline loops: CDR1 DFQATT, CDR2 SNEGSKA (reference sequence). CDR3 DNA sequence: TGCAGTGCTAGAACGGCCCCGGACTCCTACGAGCAGTACTTC. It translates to CSARTAPDSYEQYF.

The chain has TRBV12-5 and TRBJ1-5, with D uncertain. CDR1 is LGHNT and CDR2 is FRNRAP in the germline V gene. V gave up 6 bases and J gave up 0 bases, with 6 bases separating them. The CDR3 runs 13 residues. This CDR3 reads CASGGGSNQPQHF. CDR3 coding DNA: TGTGCTAGTGGGGGAGGTAGCAATCAGCCCCAGCATTTT.

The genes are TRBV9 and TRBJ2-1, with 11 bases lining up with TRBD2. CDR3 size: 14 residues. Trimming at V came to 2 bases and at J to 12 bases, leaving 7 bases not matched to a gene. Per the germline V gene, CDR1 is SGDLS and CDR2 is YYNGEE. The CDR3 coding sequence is TGTGCCAGCAGCGTTGGACTAGCGGGTAAGCGGCAGTTCTTC. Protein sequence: CASSVGLAGKRQFF.

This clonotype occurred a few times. The CDR3 bases are TGTGCCAGTCAAAAGCGGGAGCACCTAGGGGATGAGCAGTTCTTC. This encodes CASQKREHLGDEQFF. V and J are TRBV27 and TRBJ2-1; TRBD2 matches 8 bases. CDR3 size: 15 residues. CDR1 and CDR2 from the germline V gene are MNHEY and SMNVEV (reference sequence). J lost 8 bases, V lost 9 bases, and 15 bases had no gene match.

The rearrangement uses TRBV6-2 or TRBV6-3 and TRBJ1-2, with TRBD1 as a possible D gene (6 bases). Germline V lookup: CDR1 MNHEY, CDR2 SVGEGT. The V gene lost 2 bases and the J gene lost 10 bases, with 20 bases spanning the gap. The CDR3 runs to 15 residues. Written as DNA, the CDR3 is TGTGCCAGCAGTTACAGAGGTCAGGGGCCTTGGGACTACACCTTC. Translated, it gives CASSYRGQGPWDYTF.

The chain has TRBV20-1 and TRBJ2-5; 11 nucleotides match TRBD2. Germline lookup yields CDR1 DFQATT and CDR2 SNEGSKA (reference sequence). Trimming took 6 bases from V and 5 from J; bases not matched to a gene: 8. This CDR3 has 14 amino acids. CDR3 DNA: TGCAGTGCAAGTACTAGCGGGAGACCTGAGACCCAGTACTTC. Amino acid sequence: CSASTSGRPETQYF.

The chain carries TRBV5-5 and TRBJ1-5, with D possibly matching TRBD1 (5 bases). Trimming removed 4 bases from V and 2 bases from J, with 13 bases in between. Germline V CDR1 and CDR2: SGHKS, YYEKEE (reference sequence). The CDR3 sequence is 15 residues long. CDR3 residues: CASSRGPRGNQPQHF. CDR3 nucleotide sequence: TGTGCCAGCAGCCGGGGACCTAGAGGCAATCAGCCCCAGCATTTT.